This T cell receptor beta chain originates from a study of T cell changes during pregnancy in multiple sclerosis. V lost 0 bases and J 4 bases, leaving 7 bases between the germline ends. The CDR3 has 13 residues. Germline loops: CDR1 MGHRA, CDR2 YSYEKL. Repertoires were generated with immunoSEQ multiplex PCR, while TCRdb's copy carries only in-frame clones and drops some. The repertoire holds about 59,000 clones, with about 93% as singletons. The chain has TRBV4-1 and TRBJ2-7; D is undetermined. This TCR derives from a female donor with multiple sclerosis, enrolled in a pregnancy study. Sequenced material: CD8+ T cells from peripheral blood mononuclear cells, taken in the third trimester of pregnancy. The CDR3 DNA follows: TGCGCCAGCAGCCAAGAGTCCGGGTACGAGCAGTACTTC. Its protein is CASSQESGYEQYF.